The clone carrying this TCR beta chain was counted only a few times. Its antigen remains unknown. TCRdb recomputed calls from the RT-PCR reads with MiXCR, one row per CDR3 protein. The top ten hold 9.5% to 13% of the sample, which has hundreds of thousands of distinct CDR3 sequences, 15% to 18% seen once. The germline V and J ends were trimmed by 1 base and 2 bases, with 12 bases remaining between them. Germline assignment: CDR1 SQVTM and CDR2 ANQGSEA. The CDR3 has 14 residues. This sample was taken from a study of response to subunit inactivated influenza vaccine. Regarding the study as a whole: Researchers suggested that each seasonal influenza vaccination recruits few new T cells.

The V and J genes are TRBV29-1 and TRBJ2-7; possibly TRBD2 for D (5 bases). This TCR was sampled from a man aged 50 or older who received an inactivated influenza vaccine. The sample was PBMCs from blood, taken roughly 13 days after vaccination. The CDR3 bases are TGCAGCGTTGAAGGGGCAGGACTGACCTACGAGCAGTACTTC. This encodes CSVEGAGLTYEQYF.